This T cell receptor (beta chain) was captured in a study of Ad26.COV2.S vaccination and SARS-CoV-2 variants. As to this clone: The target antigen is unknown.

Study findings and constraints: Measures of TCR breadth and depth may have fallen short of total T cell responses.

Here immunoSEQ multiplex PCR was the method, and the copy in TCRdb shows in-frame clones only, minus some. The table lists 450,000 to 550,000 clones, 89% of them singletons. Sample treatment: roughly 19 received Ad26.COV2.S at low or high dose, single or two shots; 5 received placebo; per-sample allocation not given. Sampling was performed 63 days after the first vaccine or placebo injection. Boston hosted the donor, who was an adult aged 18-55 years. The germline gives CDR1 SGHRS, CDR2 YFSETQ. Trimming cost V 5 bases and J 8 bases, with 17 bases left between them. The CDR3 has 15 residues. The chain employs TRBV5-1 and TRBJ1-6, with D unresolved. Specimen: peripheral blood, collected in a trial of Ad26.COV2.S vaccine versus placebo. The receptor's source is a person aged 18-60 years who received the Ad26.COV2.S COVID-19 vaccine or a placebo. This chain's CDR3 is CASSSRTLDDSPLHF. DNA for the CDR3: TGCGCCAGCAGTTCCCGGACTCTGGATGATTCACCCCTCCACTTT.